The entry that follows covers one TCR beta chain sequence. The sample's time point: recipient sample about 28 days before transplant, after cytoreduction. Trimming took off 2 bases at V and 4 bases at J, with 12 bases between the two ends. CDR1 is SGHTA and CDR2 is FQGTGA in the germline V gene. CDR3 size: 14 residues. This record comes from a study of T cell clonotyping in hematopoietic cell transplantation. Clones were read by immunoSEQ multiplex PCR, and TCRdb kept only the in-frame ones, dropping some. The sample holds more than 40,000 clones, 75% to 90% seen once. This chain links TRBV7-3 with TRBJ2-7; D perhaps matches TRBD2 (5 bases). This sequence was found in a man between 60 and 70 years old with acute myeloid leukemia. Some clones in this sample may be carry-over from other donors' samples. The specimen was peripheral blood mononuclear cells, collected before stem cell transplant. The CDR3 sequence: CASSLLGGGYEQYF. For the CDR3, the DNA is TGTGCCAGCAGCTTATTGGGCGGAGGATACGAGCAGTACTTC.